This entry features one TCR delta chain sequence. TCRdb fed the RT-PCR reads into CATT to redo clone calling. The table records about 10,000 delta-chain clones, 1% to 1.5% of them present only once. The data were taken from a study of gamma-delta T cells after stem cell transplantation. After removal of 0 bases from V and 4 bases from J, the junction contained 24 bases not matched to a gene. Germline assignment: CDR1 GEAIGNYY and CDR2 EKD. The length of the CDR3 is 22 residues. The clonotype originates from a human donor. It is not recorded whose cells these are; they may come from a transplant donor. The rearrangement uses TRDV2 and TRDJ1; 11 nucleotides agree with TRDD3. The sample comprised gamma-delta T cells. The CDR3 is CACDTGGLAVSGGYSGFDKLIF. The CDR3 DNA reads as TGTGCCTGTGACACCGGCGGTCTTGCCGTATCTGGGGGATACTCGGGTTTCGATAAACTCATCTTT.